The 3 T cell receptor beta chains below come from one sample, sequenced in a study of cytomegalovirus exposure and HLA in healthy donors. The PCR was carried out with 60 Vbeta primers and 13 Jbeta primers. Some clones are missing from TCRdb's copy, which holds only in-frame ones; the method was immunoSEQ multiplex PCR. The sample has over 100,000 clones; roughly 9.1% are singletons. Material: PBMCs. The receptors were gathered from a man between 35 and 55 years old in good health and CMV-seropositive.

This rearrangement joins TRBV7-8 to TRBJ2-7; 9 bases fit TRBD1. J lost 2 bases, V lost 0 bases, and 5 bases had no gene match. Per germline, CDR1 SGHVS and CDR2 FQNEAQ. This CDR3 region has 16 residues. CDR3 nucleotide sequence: TGTGCCAGCAGCTTAGCGCCGGGACAGGGAGCCTACGAGCAGTACTTC. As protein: CASSLAPGQGAYEQYF.

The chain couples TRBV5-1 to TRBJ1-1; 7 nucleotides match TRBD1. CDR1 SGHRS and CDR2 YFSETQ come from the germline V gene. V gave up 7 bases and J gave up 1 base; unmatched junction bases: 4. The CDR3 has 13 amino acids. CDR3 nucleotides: TGCGCCAGCGGACAGGATTGGAACACTGAAGCTTTCTTT. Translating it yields CASGQDWNTEAFF.

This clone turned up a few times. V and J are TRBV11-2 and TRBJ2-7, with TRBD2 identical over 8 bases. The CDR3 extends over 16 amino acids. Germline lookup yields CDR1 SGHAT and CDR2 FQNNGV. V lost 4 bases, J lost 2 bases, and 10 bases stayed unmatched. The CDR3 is CASSWKAGERAYEQYF. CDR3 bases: TGTGCCAGCAGCTGGAAAGCGGGAGAAAGAGCCTACGAGCAGTACTTC.